A selection of T cell receptor beta chains follows, all from one sample in a study of cytomegalovirus exposure and HLA in healthy donors. This table comes from immunoSEQ multiplex PCR, and its TCRdb copy is limited to in-frame clones, with some not included. This table holds around 170,000 clones, approximately 73% found once. Sequencing used PBMCs. Receptors originate from a young woman in good health and CMV-seropositive. The CDR3 runs from the conserved cysteine through the conserved F or W. D genes are given only for firm matches. Clone size appears in some rows only: once, few, many, or a class for an expanded clone.

abundance	j_gene	v_gene	d_gene	CDR3aa	CDR3nt
NA	TRBJ2-3	TRBV10-3	TRBD2	CAISSGGVGDTQYF	TGTGCCATCAGTAGCGGGGGGGTCGGAGATACGCAGTATTTT
NA	TRBJ2-2	TRBV9	NA	CASSAGMNTGELFF	TGTGCCAGCAGCGCGGGTATGAACACCGGGGAGCTGTTTTTT
NA	TRBJ2-1	TRBV9	TRBD2	CASSSSPNSGGIGEQFF	TGTGCCAGCAGCTCGTCCCCTAATAGCGGGGGGATAGGAGAGCAGTTCTTC
NA	TRBJ1-5	TRBV10-3	NA	CAIARELSQPQHF	TGTGCCATCGCGAGGGAATTAAGTCAGCCCCAGCATTTT
NA	TRBJ1-2	TRBV11-3	NA	CASSPGTGGNYGYTF	TGTGCCAGCAGCCCAGGGACCGGGGGGAACTATGGCTACACCTTC
NA	TRBJ1-1	TRBV19	NA	CASSSTVNTEAFF	TGTGCCAGTAGTTCTACAGTTAACACTGAAGCTTTCTTT
NA	TRBJ2-1	TRBV4-3	NA	CASSPSSYNEQFF	TGCGCCAGCAGCCCGAGCTCCTACAATGAGCAGTTCTTC
NA	TRBJ1-3	TRBV10-3	NA	CASGTVRSGNTIYF	TGTGCCAGCGGAACCGTGAGGTCTGGAAACACCATATATTTT
once	TRBJ2-1	TRBV11-1	TRBD2	CASSLDLLAGGLEQFF	TGTGCCAGCAGCTTAGATCTACTAGCGGGGGGGCTTGAGCAGTTCTTC
NA	TRBJ2-6	TRBV5-1	TRBD1	CASSPDRGSPGANVLTF	TGCGCCAGCAGCCCGGACAGGGGATCGCCTGGGGCCAACGTCCTGACTTTC
NA	TRBJ2-5	TRBV6-4	TRBD2	CASSVTSGGERGETQYF	TGTGCCAGCAGTGTGACTAGCGGGGGGGAGAGGGGAGAGACCCAGTACTTC
NA	TRBJ1-6	TRBV13	TRBD1	CASSLRTGQSSPLHF	TGTGCCAGCAGCTTACGGACAGGCCAGTCGTCACCCCTCCACTTT
NA	TRBJ2-5	TRBV29-1	TRBD1	CSVEDRDSQETQYF	TGCAGCGTTGAAGATCGGGACAGCCAAGAGACCCAGTACTTC
few	TRBJ2-1	TRBV9	TRBD2	CASSAGLAASYNEQFF	TGTGCCAGCAGCGCAGGACTAGCGGCCTCCTACAATGAGCAGTTCTTC
NA	TRBJ2-1	TRBV18	TRBD2	CASSSRTSGESYNEQFF	TGTGCCAGCTCATCCCGGACTAGCGGGGAGTCCTACAATGAGCAGTTCTTC
NA	TRBJ2-4	TRBV5-6	TRBD2	CASSVSGLAGGKNIQYF	TGTGCCAGCAGCGTCTCTGGACTAGCGGGGGGGAAAAACATTCAGTACTTC
NA	TRBJ1-4	TRBV4-3	NA	CASALYGGSNEKLFF	TGCGCCAGCGCCCTGTACGGGGGGTCTAATGAAAAACTGTTTTTT
NA	TRBJ2-3	TRBV21-1	NA	CASSNGKYSPGTDTQYF	TGTGCCAGCAGCAACGGAAAATACAGCCCCGGCACAGATACGCAGTATTTT
NA	TRBJ2-2	TRBV5-5	TRBD1	CAGSKGQGGTGELFF	TGTGCCGGCAGCAAGGGACAGGGAGGCACCGGGGAGCTGTTTTTT
NA	TRBJ2-3	TRBV7-6	TRBD1	CASSLGGQGGTDTQYF	TGTGCCAGCAGCTTAGGGGGACAGGGGGGCACAGATACGCAGTATTTT
NA	TRBJ1-2	TRBV7-2	NA	CASSLAGGVGGYTF	TGTGCCAGCAGCTTAGCGGGAGGAGTTGGGGGCTACACCTTC
NA	TRBJ2-5	TRBV14	NA	CASSQGAGRETQYF	TGTGCCAGCAGCCAGGGGGCAGGGAGAGAGACCCAGTACTTC
NA	TRBJ1-1	TRBV28	TRBD1	CASSSYRGGSGTEAFF	TGTGCCAGCAGTTCCTACAGGGGGGGATCGGGCACTGAAGCTTTCTTT
NA	TRBJ2-1	TRBV11-2	TRBD2	CASSLDLGAGGSFYNEQFF	TGTGCCAGCAGCTTAGATCTGGGCGCGGGGGGATCCTTCTACAATGAGCAGTTCTTC
NA	TRBJ2-3	TRBV14	NA	CASSQDAGLLTDTQYF	TGTGCCAGCAGCCAAGATGCGGGCTTACTCACAGATACGCAGTATTTT